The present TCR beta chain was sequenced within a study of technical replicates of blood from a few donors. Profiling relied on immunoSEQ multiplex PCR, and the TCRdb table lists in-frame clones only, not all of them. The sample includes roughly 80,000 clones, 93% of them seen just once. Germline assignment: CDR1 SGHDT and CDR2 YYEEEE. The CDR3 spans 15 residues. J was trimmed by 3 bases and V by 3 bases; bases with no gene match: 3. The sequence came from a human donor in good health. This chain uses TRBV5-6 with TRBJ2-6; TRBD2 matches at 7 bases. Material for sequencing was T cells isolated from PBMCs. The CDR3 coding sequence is TGTGCCAGCAGCTGGGGGGGAGATGGGGCCAACGTCCTGACTTTC. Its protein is CASSWGGDGANVLTF.